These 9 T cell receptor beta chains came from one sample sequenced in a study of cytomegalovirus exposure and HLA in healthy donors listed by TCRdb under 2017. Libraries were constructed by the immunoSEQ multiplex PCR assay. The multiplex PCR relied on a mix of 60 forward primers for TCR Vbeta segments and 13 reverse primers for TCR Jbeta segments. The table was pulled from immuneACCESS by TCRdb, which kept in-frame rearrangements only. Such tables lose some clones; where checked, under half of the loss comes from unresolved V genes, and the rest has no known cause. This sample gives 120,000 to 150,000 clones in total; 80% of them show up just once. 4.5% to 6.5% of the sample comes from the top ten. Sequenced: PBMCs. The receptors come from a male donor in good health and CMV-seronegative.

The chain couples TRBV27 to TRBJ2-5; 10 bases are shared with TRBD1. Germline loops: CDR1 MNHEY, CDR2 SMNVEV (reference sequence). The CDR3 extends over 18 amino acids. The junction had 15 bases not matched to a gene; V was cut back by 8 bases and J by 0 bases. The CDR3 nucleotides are TGTGCCAGCCCTACCCCGGGACAGGGGTCCTACGACCAAGAGACCCAGTACTTC. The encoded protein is CASPTPGQGSYDQETQYF.

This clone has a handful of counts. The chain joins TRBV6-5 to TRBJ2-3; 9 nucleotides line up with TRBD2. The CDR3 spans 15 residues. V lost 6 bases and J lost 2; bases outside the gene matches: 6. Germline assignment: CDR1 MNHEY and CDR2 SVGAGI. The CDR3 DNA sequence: TGTGCCAGCAGAGCTAGCGGGGCCTTCACAGATACGCAGTATTTT. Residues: CASRASGAFTDTQYF.

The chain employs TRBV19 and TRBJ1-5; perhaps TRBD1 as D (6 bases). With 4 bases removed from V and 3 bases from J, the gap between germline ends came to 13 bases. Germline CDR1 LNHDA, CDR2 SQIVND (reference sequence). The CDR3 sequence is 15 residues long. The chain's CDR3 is CASSTREGVNQPQHF. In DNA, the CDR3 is TGTGCCAGTAGTACCCGGGAGGGGGTCAATCAGCCCCAGCATTTT.

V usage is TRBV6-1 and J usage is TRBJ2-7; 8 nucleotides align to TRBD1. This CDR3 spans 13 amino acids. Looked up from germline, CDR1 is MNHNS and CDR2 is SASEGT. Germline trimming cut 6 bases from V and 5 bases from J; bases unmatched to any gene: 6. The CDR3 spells CASSDRGLHEQYF. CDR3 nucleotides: TGTGCCAGCAGCGACAGGGGCCTCCACGAGCAGTACTTC.

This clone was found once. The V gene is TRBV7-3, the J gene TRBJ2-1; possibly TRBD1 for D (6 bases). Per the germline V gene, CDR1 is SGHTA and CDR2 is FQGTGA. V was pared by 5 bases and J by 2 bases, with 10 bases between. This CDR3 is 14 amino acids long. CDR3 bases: TGTGCCAGCAGCCCCCAGGGGACCTACAATGAGCAGTTCTTC. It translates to CASSPQGTYNEQFF.

The chain's CDR3 is CASSLQQGFGELFF. The CDR3 DNA sequence: TGTGCCAGCAGCTTACAACAGGGTTTCGGGGAGCTGTTTTTT. The V call is TRBV7-2, the J call TRBJ2-2; D is perhaps TRBD1 (6 bases). CDR1 is SGHTA and CDR2 is FQGNSA in the germline V gene. The CDR3 sequence is 14 residues long. V was clipped by 2 bases and J by 7 bases, with 11 bases between them.

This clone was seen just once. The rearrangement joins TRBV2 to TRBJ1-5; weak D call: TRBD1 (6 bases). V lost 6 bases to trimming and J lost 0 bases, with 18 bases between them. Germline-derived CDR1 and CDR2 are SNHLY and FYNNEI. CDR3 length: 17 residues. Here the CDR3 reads CASRAERTAFSNQPQHF. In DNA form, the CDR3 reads TGTGCCAGCAGGGCTGAGCGGACAGCGTTTAGCAATCAGCCCCAGCATTTT.

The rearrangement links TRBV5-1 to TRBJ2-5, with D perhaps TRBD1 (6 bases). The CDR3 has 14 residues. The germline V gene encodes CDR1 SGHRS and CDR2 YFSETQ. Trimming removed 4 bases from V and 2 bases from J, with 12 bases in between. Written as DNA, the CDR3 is TGCGCCAGCAGCCGTTCAGGGGATCAAGAGACCCAGTACTTC. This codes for CASSRSGDQETQYF.

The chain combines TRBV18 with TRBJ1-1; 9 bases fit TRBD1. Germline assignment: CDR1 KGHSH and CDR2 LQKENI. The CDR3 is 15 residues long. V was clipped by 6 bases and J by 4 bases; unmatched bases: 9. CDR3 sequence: CASSLGQGLITEAFF. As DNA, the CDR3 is TGTGCCAGCTCTCTGGGACAGGGACTTATCACTGAAGCTTTCTTT. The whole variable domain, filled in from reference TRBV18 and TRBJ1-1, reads NAGVMQNPRHLVRRRGQEARLRCSPMKGHSHVYWYRQLPEEGLKFMVYLQKENIIDESGMPKERFSAEFPKEGPSILRIQQVVRGDSAAYFCASSLGQGLITEAFFGQGTRLTVV.